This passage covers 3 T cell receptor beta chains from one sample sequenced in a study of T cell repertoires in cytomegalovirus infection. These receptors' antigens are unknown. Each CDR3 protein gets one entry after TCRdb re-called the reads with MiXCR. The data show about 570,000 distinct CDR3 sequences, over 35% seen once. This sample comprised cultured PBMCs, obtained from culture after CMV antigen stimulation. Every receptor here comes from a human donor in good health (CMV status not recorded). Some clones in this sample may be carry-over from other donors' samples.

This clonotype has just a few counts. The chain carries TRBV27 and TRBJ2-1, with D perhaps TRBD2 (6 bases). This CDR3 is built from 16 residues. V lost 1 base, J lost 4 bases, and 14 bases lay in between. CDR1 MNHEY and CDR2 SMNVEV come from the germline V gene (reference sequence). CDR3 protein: CASSLLEGRLYNEQFF. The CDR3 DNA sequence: TGTGCCAGCAGTTTATTGGAGGGTAGACTTTACAATGAGCAGTTCTTC.

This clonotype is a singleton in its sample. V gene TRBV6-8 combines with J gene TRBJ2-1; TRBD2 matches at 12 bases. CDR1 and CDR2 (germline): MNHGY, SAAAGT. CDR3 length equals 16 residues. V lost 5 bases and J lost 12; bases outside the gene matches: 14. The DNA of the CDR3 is TGTGCCAGCAGTCCCTCGACTAGCGGGAGCCGCTTAAGGCAGTTCTTC. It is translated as CASSPSTSGSRLRQFF.

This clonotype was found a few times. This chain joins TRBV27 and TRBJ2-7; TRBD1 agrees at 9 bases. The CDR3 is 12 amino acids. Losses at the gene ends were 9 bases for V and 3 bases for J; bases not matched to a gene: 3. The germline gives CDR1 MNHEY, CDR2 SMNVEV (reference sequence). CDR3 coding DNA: TGTGCCAGTTCGACAGGGGGCTACGAGCAGTACTTC. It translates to CASSTGGYEQYF.